A single sample is the source of the 21 T cell receptor beta chains below, sequenced in a study of blood T cells in healthy people across ages. Using a J-beta primer mix together with a sample-barcoded 5' primer, a second PCR was run for roughly 6 to 12 cycles. TCRdb itself ran the 5' RACE reads through MiXCR, one entry per CDR3 protein. The sample includes around 1,800,000 distinct CDR3 sequences, approximately 39% of them seen just once. The sample comprised blood. The source of these receptors is a human donor in good health.

The chain combines TRBV6-5 with TRBJ2-7, with D possibly being TRBD1 (5 bases). Germline lookup yields CDR1 MNHEY and CDR2 SVGAGI. CDR3 length: 15 residues. Between the trimmed V and J ends, which lost 0 bases and 5 bases, there was a span of 14 bases. CDR3 protein: CASSYSQGLYHEQYF. CDR3 DNA sequence: TGTGCCAGCAGTTACTCGCAGGGTTTGTACCACGAGCAGTACTTC.

The sample holds a few counts of this clonotype. V and J are TRBV5-1 and TRBJ2-3, with TRBD1 identical over 8 bases. The ends lost 4 bases at V and 3 bases at J; junction bases unmatched: 4. This CDR3 has 14 residues. Germline values: CDR1 SGHRS, CDR2 YFSETQ. CDR3 in amino acids: CASSTDRETDTQYF. The CDR3 coding sequence is TGCGCCAGCAGCACGGACAGGGAAACAGATACGCAGTATTTT.

V gene TRBV29-1 combines with J gene TRBJ2-3; the D is unclear. CDR1 and CDR2 (germline): SQVTM, ANQGSEA. The ends were cut back, 6 bases at V and 3 bases at J, with 19 bases in the middle. The CDR3 loop spans 15 amino acids. CDR3 nucleotides: TGCAGCGTCATCGTTCTTGCTCGGGTTACAGATACGCAGTATTTT. Its protein is CSVIVLARVTDTQYF.

This clonotype was observed a single time. This chain uses TRBV7-3 with TRBJ2-1; possible D gene TRBD2, 6 bases. V lost 5 bases, J lost 3 bases, and 20 bases lay in between. The CDR3 covers 17 residues. Germline V CDR1 and CDR2: SGHTA, FQGTGA. The chain's CDR3 is CASSATPGDLLYNEQFF. For the CDR3, the DNA is TGTGCCAGCAGCGCAACGCCGGGGGACCTACTCTACAATGAGCAGTTCTTC.

Concerning this clonotype: Possible read error: a much larger clone is one base away. CDR3 sequence (DNA): TGTGCCAGCCCGGGACAGGGTTCCTACAATGAGCAGTACTTC. Translating it yields CASPGQGSYNEQYF. V usage is TRBV12-3 or TRBV12-4 and J usage is TRBJ2-4; 9 nucleotides line up with TRBD1. The CDR3 is 14 residues long. V was pared by 8 bases and J by 13 bases, with 15 bases of the junction left unmatched.

This sequence joins TRBV3-1 and TRBJ1-5; D is undetermined. Germline V gene sequence: CDR1 LGHDT, CDR2 YNNKEL (reference sequence). V lost 4 bases, J lost 7 bases, and 14 bases lay in between. CDR3 length: 14 residues. The CDR3 nucleotides are TGTGCCAGCAGCCCCGGACTTCGAGAACAGCCCCAGCATTTT. It yields the protein CASSPGLREQPQHF.

In the case of this clonotype: With a much larger clone just one base away, this may be a read error. The gene calls are TRBV10-3 and TRBJ2-5; 9 nucleotides match TRBD1. After removal of 6 bases from V and 4 bases from J, the junction contained 3 bases not matched to a gene. Per germline, CDR1 ENHRY and CDR2 SYGVKD. This CDR3 comprises 13 residues. CDR3 DNA: TGTGCCATCAGCCGGGACAGGGCAGAGACCCAGTACTTC. Translating gives CAISRDRAETQYF.

This clonotype was seen only a few times. This rearrangement joins TRBV4-1 to TRBJ2-4; D may be TRBD1 (5 bases). The CDR3 runs to 14 residues. V gave up 4 bases and J gave up 13 bases, with 20 bases separating them. Germline CDR1 and CDR2: MGHRA and YSYEKL. CDR3 sequence (DNA): TGCGCCAGCAGCCGGCCAGGGCGTAGGGATGGGCAGTACTTC. As protein: CASSRPGRRDGQYF.

This clonotype appeared a few times. This chain connects TRBV29-1 to TRBJ2-1, with 11 nucleotides matching TRBD2. Germline V CDR1 and CDR2: SQVTM, ANQGSEA. The CDR3 runs to 13 residues. V lost 7 bases, J lost 8 bases, and 7 bases stayed unmatched. Here the CDR3 reads CSAETSGEDEQFF. In nucleotides, the CDR3 is TGCAGCGCGGAGACTAGCGGGGAGGATGAGCAGTTCTTC.

As regards this clonotype: Because the CDR3's place on the DNA is in doubt, the DNA is left out and the CDR3 is given as listed by TCRdb. The rearrangement links TRBV20-1 to TRBJ1-2; the listed D gene, TRBD1, was not tested against the DNA. Germline assignment: CDR1 DFQATT and CDR2 SNEGSKA (reference sequence). The CDR3 is 12 amino acids in total, end residues counted. This chain's CDR3 is CSAPGVHYGCTF.

This chain joins TRBV7-9 and TRBJ2-7; the D is unclear. The DNA end favors TRBJ2-4, so the J call may be wrong. Germline loops: CDR1 SEHNR, CDR2 FQNEAQ (reference sequence). This CDR3 spans 14 amino acids. CDR3 in amino acids: CASSLQSVGDIQYF. The CDR3 bases are TGTGCCAGCAGCTTACAATCGGTTGGAGACATTCAGTACTTC.

V usage is TRBV7-6 and J usage is TRBJ2-7, with 9 bases matching TRBD2. Germline V lookup: CDR1 SGHVS, CDR2 FNYEAQ. V lost 1 base to trimming and J lost 10 bases; unmatched junction nucleotides: 11. The CDR3 loop spans 15 amino acids. This chain's CDR3 is CASSLEWAGGSPQYF. CDR3 DNA: TGTGCCAGCAGCTTAGAATGGGCGGGGGGGTCCCCCCAGTACTTC.

Only a few counts were recorded for this clonotype. The chain is built from TRBV3-1 and TRBJ2-1; 7 nucleotides line up with TRBD2. Germline V gene lookup returns CDR1 LGHDT and CDR2 YNNKEL (reference sequence). V dropped 4 bases and J dropped 5; count of bases not matched to a gene: 11. The CDR3 extends over 16 amino acids. CDR3 sequence reads: CASSPINRGVHNEQFF. As DNA, the CDR3 is TGTGCCAGCAGCCCGATTAATCGGGGGGTCCACAATGAGCAGTTCTTC.

This chain links TRBV4-3 with TRBJ2-3; D gene unclear. V was trimmed by 6 bases and J by 0 bases, leaving 7 bases between them. Germline V gives CDR1 LGHNA, CDR2 YSLEER. The CDR3 is 13 residues long. The chain's CDR3 is CASRHRSTDTQYF. Here the CDR3 DNA reads TGCGCCAGCAGGCACCGGAGCACAGATACGCAGTATTTT.

The chain recombines TRBV9 with TRBJ2-7; 7 bases line up with TRBD2. The CDR3 runs to 14 residues. CDR1 SGDLS and CDR2 YYNGEE come from the germline V gene. Trimming removed 4 bases from V and 2 bases from J; junction bases left unmatched: 6. The CDR3 spells CASSPRDYPYEQYF. In DNA form, the CDR3 reads TGTGCCAGCAGCCCCCGGGACTACCCCTACGAGCAGTACTTC.

The sample holds a few counts of this clonotype. The CDR3 nucleotides read TGTGCCATCAGTGTTGGGGTCCGGAAGTTCTTC. This gives the protein CAISVGVRKFF. The chain carries TRBV10-3 and TRBJ2-1; no clear D gene. V dropped 4 bases and J dropped 14 bases, with 12 bases sitting between them. CDR1 is ENHRY, CDR2 SYGVKD, per germline. The CDR3 consists of 11 residues.

The table lists this clonotype with a few counts. The CDR3 is CASSDSWPTGGYTF. As DNA, the CDR3 is TGTGCCAGCAGTGACTCTTGGCCCACGGGGGGCTACACCTTC. The rearrangement uses TRBV6-4 and TRBJ1-2; no reliable D call. The CDR3 consists of 14 residues. From germline, CDR1 is MRHNA and CDR2 SNTAGT. Trimming removed 0 bases from V and 8 bases from J, with 13 bases in between.

The rearrangement links TRBV7-2 to TRBJ2-2; D not resolved. The ends were cut back, 0 bases at V and 6 bases at J, with 5 bases in the middle. The CDR3 covers 13 residues. The V gene's germline CDR1 is SGHTA and CDR2 FQGNSA. Here the CDR3 DNA reads TGTGCCAGCAGCTTAGCGGCCGCCGGGGAGCTGTTTTTT. Translation: CASSLAAAGELFF.

There are a few counts of this clonotype. The chain uses TRBV12-3 or TRBV12-4 and TRBJ2-5, with a weak D call TRBD2 (6 bases). The CDR3 contains 18 residues. V lost 3 bases to trimming and J lost 0 bases, with 20 bases between them. The CDR3 region has the DNA TGTGCCAGCAGTTTGGGGTCTGAGTGGGGACTGTACCAAGAGACCCAGTACTTC. As protein: CASSLGSEWGLYQETQYF.

The rearrangement joins TRBV7-8 to TRBJ1-6; D is possibly TRBD1 (6 bases). Germline V gene sequence: CDR1 SGHVS, CDR2 FQNEAQ. This CDR3 is built from 16 residues. Trimming removed 1 base at V and 4 bases at J, with 11 bases between. CDR3 in DNA: TGTGCCAGCAGCTTAGAGGGGGGATTGTATAATTCACCCCTCCACTTT. Residues: CASSLEGGLYNSPLHF.

A few counts support this clonotype. V usage is TRBV20-1 and J usage is TRBJ2-7; 11 positions agree with TRBD2. The ends lost 5 bases at V and 5 bases at J; junction bases unmatched: 11. The germline gives CDR1 DFQATT, CDR2 SNEGSKA (reference sequence). This CDR3 is 15 amino acids long. The CDR3 DNA is TGCAGTGCTGGCAGGACTAGCGGGTCCGCCGACGAGCAGTACTTC. Protein sequence: CSAGRTSGSADEQYF.